The TCR beta chain under discussion was sequenced for a study of OX40 agonist ivuxolimab in advanced cancers. Study overall: Across the patients, intravenous ivuxolimab was delivered every 2 weeks at 0.01 to 10 mg/kg.

Profiled with immunoSEQ multiplex PCR; TCRdb holds only in-frame clones, not every one. The repertoire holds approximately 90,000 clones, with about 90% as singletons. Trimming cost V 4 bases and J 0 bases, with 10 bases left between them. This CDR3 has 14 residues. Germline-derived CDR1 and CDR2 are SGHRS and YFSETQ. The sample in question was CD4+ or CD8+ T cells sorted from blood, obtained in a trial of the OX40 agonist ivuxolimab. The genes are TRBV5-1 and TRBJ1-1; D gene unclear. The origin of this receptor is an adult with an advanced solid tumor such as melanoma, head and neck, liver or kidney cancer. CDR3 nucleotides: TGCGCCAGCAGCCCGAATTGGGTGAACACTGAAGCTTTCTTT. It translates to CASSPNWVNTEAFF.